These 27 T cell receptor beta chains were sequenced from one sample in a study of blood T cell repertoires in COVID-19. Data came from immunoSEQ multiplex PCR; TCRdb stores just in-frame clones and leaves some out. The profile shows more than 250,000 clones, 85% to 90% of them singletons. Sequences were obtained from PBMCs or T cells enriched from blood (not recorded which). These receptors were collected from a woman younger than 30 with acute COVID-19.

V gene TRBV4-3 combines with J gene TRBJ2-1; 7 bases map to TRBD1. Germline V gene sequence: CDR1 LGHNA, CDR2 YSLEER. V trimming: 4 bases; J trimming: 4 bases; junction bases outside the gene matches: 7. The CDR3 length is 15 residues. The CDR3 DNA is TGCGCCAGCAGCCCTGGGACAGCGATGTACAATGAGCAGTTCTTC. Residues: CASSPGTAMYNEQFF.

The chain links TRBV9 to TRBJ2-3; 10 bases are a match to TRBD2. The germline CDR1 and CDR2 sequences are SGDLS and YYNGEE. Trimming removed 3 bases from V and 2 bases from J; junction bases left unmatched: 9. This CDR3 region has 17 residues. DNA for the CDR3: TGTGCCAGCAGCGCAGGGGGGACTAGCGCATACACAGATACGCAGTATTTT. Protein: CASSAGGTSAYTDTQYF.

The gene calls are TRBV6-1 and TRBJ2-1; a possible D gene is TRBD1 (5 bases). CDR3 length equals 16 residues. V lost 4 bases and J 0 bases, leaving 13 bases between the germline ends. Germline assignment: CDR1 MNHNS and CDR2 SASEGT. The CDR3 spells CASSVDRSSSYNEQFF. The DNA for the CDR3 is TGTGCCAGCAGTGTAGACAGATCGAGCTCCTACAATGAGCAGTTCTTC.

This clone was found once. This rearrangement joins TRBV6-5 to TRBJ1-1; D perhaps matches TRBD1 (6 bases). Trimming removed 9 bases at V and 0 bases at J, with 14 bases between. The germline V gene encodes CDR1 MNHEY and CDR2 SVGAGI. This CDR3 is 14 amino acids long. This CDR3 reads CASFDDRMNTEAFF. The CDR3 DNA reads TGTGCCAGTTTCGACGACAGGATGAACACTGAAGCTTTCTTT.

This clone was recorded only once. DNA of the CDR3: TGTGCCACCAGTGATCAAGGGACTAGCAGATACACAGATACGCAGTATTTT. This gives the protein CATSDQGTSRYTDTQYF. The rearrangement links TRBV24-1 to TRBJ2-3; 9 bases agree with TRBD2. From germline, CDR1 is KGHDR and CDR2 SFDVKD. V gave up 3 bases and J gave up 2 bases; unmatched junction bases: 8. This CDR3 is built from 17 residues.

V and J are TRBV6-5 and TRBJ2-2, with TRBD1 matching 8 bases. This CDR3 region has 15 residues. J was trimmed by 5 bases and V by 7 bases; bases with no gene match: 9. CDR1 MNHEY and CDR2 SVGAGI come from the germline V gene. CDR3: CASKQGAGDTGELFF. CDR3 bases: TGTGCCAGCAAGCAGGGGGCAGGTGATACCGGGGAGCTGTTTTTT.

In this sample, this clone turned up a few times. The chain is built from TRBV7-8 and TRBJ2-5; 7 bases align to TRBD2. The germline V gene has CDR1 SGHVS and CDR2 FQNEAQ. V gave up 3 bases and J gave up 2 bases; unmatched junction bases: 9. The length of the CDR3 is 16 residues. CDR3 sequence reads: CASSFVREWVQETQYF. The CDR3 region has the DNA TGTGCCAGCAGCTTTGTGCGGGAGTGGGTGCAAGAGACCCAGTACTTC. The full variable domain, rest sourced from reference TRBV7-8 and TRBJ2-5, is GAGVSQSPRYKVAKRGQDVALRCDPISGHVSLFWYQQALGQGPEFLTYFQNEAQLDKSGLPSDRFFAERPEGSVSTLKIQRTQQEDSAVYLCASSFVREWVQETQYFGPGTRLLVL.

This rearrangement joins TRBV10-2 to TRBJ2-3, with TRBD2 matching 8 bases. Germline-derived CDR1 and CDR2 are WSHSY and SAAADI. V lost 6 bases to trimming and J lost 3 bases; unmatched junction nucleotides: 5. CDR3 length: 14 residues. In DNA form, the CDR3 reads TGCGCCAGCAGGGAGAGCGGGAGAACAGATACGCAGTATTTT. Translating gives CASRESGRTDTQYF.

This chain joins TRBV5-1 and TRBJ2-3; D gene unclear. V lost 2 bases, J lost 0 bases, and 7 bases lay in between. There are 14 residues in the CDR3. Germline values: CDR1 SGHRS, CDR2 YFSETQ. CDR3 bases: TGCGCCAGCAGCTTTATGACTAGCACAGATACGCAGTATTTT. Its protein is CASSFMTSTDTQYF.

This clone was recorded only once. This chain joins TRBV29-1 and TRBJ2-2, with 15 bases lining up with TRBD2. CDR1 SQVTM and CDR2 ANQGSEA come from the germline V gene. With V trimmed by 7 bases and J by 7 bases, 7 bases remained unmatched. There are 15 residues in the CDR3. The CDR3 protein is CSAGTSGRHSGELFF. CDR3 nucleotide sequence: TGCAGCGCTGGGACTAGCGGGAGGCACAGCGGGGAGCTGTTTTTT.

The CDR3 nucleotides are TGTGCCAGTAGGGAAGTAGACTCACCAACTAATGAAAAACTGTTTTTT. It codes for CASREVDSPTNEKLFF. This chain connects TRBV19 to TRBJ1-4; D not certain. The CDR3 is 16 amino acids. Germline values: CDR1 LNHDA, CDR2 SQIVND (reference sequence). V lost 6 bases and J 0 bases, leaving 14 bases between the germline ends.

The chain joins TRBV11-3 to TRBJ2-1; 8 bases line up with TRBD2. Germline CDR1 is SGHNT and CDR2 is YENEEA. V gave up 1 base and J gave up 10 bases; unmatched junction bases: 12. CDR3 length: 16 amino acids. CDR3 in DNA: TGTGCCAGCAGCTTAGGAGGGGTCAGCGGGAGCGGGGAGCAGTTCTTC. Its translation: CASSLGGVSGSGEQFF.

The chain couples TRBV4-2 to TRBJ1-3; D possibly corresponds to TRBD1 (5 bases). Trimming removed 1 base from V and 0 bases from J, with 13 bases in between. Germline V gives CDR1 LGHNA, CDR2 YNFKEQ. The CDR3 is 17 amino acids. DNA of the CDR3: TGTGCCAGCAGCCAAGGCCGGGGGGTTTACTCTGGAAACACCATATATTTT. Translated, it gives CASSQGRGVYSGNTIYF.

The chain couples TRBV19 to TRBJ2-2; D gene unclear. Germline loops: CDR1 LNHDA, CDR2 SQIVND (reference sequence). This CDR3 comprises 14 residues. Deletions cut 4 bases from V and 3 bases from J, with 9 bases between. For the CDR3, the DNA is TGTGCCAGTAGTACGAGAGAGTACACCGGGGAGCTGTTTTTT. Residues: CASSTREYTGELFF.

The chain recombines TRBV30 with TRBJ2-5; 9 nucleotides match TRBD2. With 4 bases clipped from V and 1 base from J, the junction kept 1 base outside the gene matches. This CDR3 region has 13 residues. Germline CDR1 is GTSNPN and CDR2 is SVGIG (reference sequence). This CDR3 is CAWNSGGQETQYF. DNA for the CDR3: TGTGCCTGGAATAGCGGGGGCCAAGAGACCCAGTACTTC.

The CDR3 here is CASSLNSYGYTF. CDR3 DNA: TGTGCCAGCAGTTTAAACAGTTATGGCTACACCTTC. The V call is TRBV12-3 or TRBV12-4, the J call TRBJ1-2; D call uncertain. The CDR3 is made up of 12 amino acids. Trimming stripped 2 bases from V and 5 bases from J, with 6 bases between.

The chain joins TRBV28 to TRBJ1-5; 11 bases fit TRBD1. CDR3 size: 16 residues. In germline, CDR1 is MDHEN, CDR2 SYDVKM. J was trimmed by 5 bases and V by 5 bases; bases with no gene match: 8. The CDR3 region is CASSPRDRGFDQPQHF. The CDR3 region has the DNA TGTGCCAGCAGTCCGCGGGACAGGGGGTTCGATCAGCCCCAGCATTTT.

The gene calls are TRBV30 and TRBJ1-3; D not certain. Trimming took 2 bases from V and 4 from J, leaving 12 bases between them. CDR3 length: 14 amino acids. CDR1 and CDR2 from the germline V gene are GTSNPN and SVGIG (reference sequence). CDR3 sequence reads: CAWSPSVLGNTIYF. CDR3 coding DNA: TGTGCCTGGAGTCCCTCGGTTCTCGGAAACACCATATATTTT.

The rearrangement links TRBV10-3 to TRBJ1-3; 7 bases match TRBD1. Germline V gives CDR1 ENHRY, CDR2 SYGVKD. The length of the CDR3 is 15 residues. The V segment lost 3 bases and the J segment 0 bases; nucleotides outside the gene matches: 2. The CDR3 sequence: CAISDPGGSGNTIYF. CDR3 in DNA: TGTGCCATCAGTGATCCAGGGGGCTCTGGAAACACCATATATTTT.

The genes are TRBV7-2 and TRBJ2-2; D possibly corresponds to TRBD2 (6 bases). Germline V lookup: CDR1 SGHTA, CDR2 FQGNSA. The CDR3 loop spans 16 amino acids. The V end was cut by 5 bases, the J end by 5 bases, with 18 bases between. CDR3 in amino acids: CASSPGRGWGTGELFF. The CDR3 nucleotides read TGTGCCAGCAGCCCCGGCCGGGGGTGGGGAACCGGGGAGCTGTTTTTT.

The chain combines TRBV7-9 with TRBJ2-1; possible D gene TRBD2, 6 bases. Germline assignment: CDR1 SEHNR and CDR2 FQNEAQ (reference sequence). The CDR3 runs to 15 residues. The V gene lost 2 bases and the J gene lost 8 bases, with 16 bases spanning the gap. DNA for the CDR3: TGTGCCAGCAGCTTATCGAGGACTAACTTGGATGAGCAGTTCTTC. The encoded protein is CASSLSRTNLDEQFF.

The chain has TRBV7-9 and TRBJ2-1; unclear D gene. From germline, CDR1 is SEHNR and CDR2 FQNEAQ (reference sequence). V lost 3 bases, J lost 3 bases, and 9 bases lay in between. There are 14 residues in the CDR3. The CDR3 bases are TGTGCCAGCAGCTTGATCGCGGACTACAATGAGCAGTTCTTC. Amino acid sequence: CASSLIADYNEQFF.

The DNA of the CDR3 is TGTGCCAGCAAGGATACGGAGGGGGCGTTTTCACCCCTCCACTTT. Translation gives CASKDTEGAFSPLHF. V is TRBV28 and J is TRBJ1-6; TRBD1 agrees at 7 bases. Unmatched junction bases numbered 12, after V lost 7 bases and J lost 9 bases. Germline values: CDR1 MDHEN, CDR2 SYDVKM. The CDR3 spans 15 residues.

The chain has TRBV18 and TRBJ1-5; D uncertain. The V and J ends lost 2 bases and 0 bases respectively, with 8 bases between them. CDR1 is KGHSH and CDR2 is LQKENI in the germline V gene. The CDR3 extends over 15 amino acids. CDR3 region: CASSPTQVSNQPQHF. CDR3 coding DNA: TGTGCCAGCTCACCAACACAAGTTAGCAATCAGCCCCAGCATTTT.

The chain has TRBV6-1 and TRBJ2-7, with a possible D match to TRBD1 (5 bases). Trimming pared 1 base from V and 2 bases from J, leaving 9 bases between. The CDR3 extends over 14 amino acids. The germline gives CDR1 MNHNS, CDR2 SASEGT. The chain's CDR3 is CASSEVGRAYEQYF. As DNA, the CDR3 is TGTGCCAGCAGTGAAGTGGGCAGGGCCTACGAGCAGTACTTC.

The chain uses TRBV18 and TRBJ1-3, with D unclear. Trimming removed 1 base at V and 0 bases at J, with 10 bases between. Germline V gives CDR1 KGHSH, CDR2 LQKENI. There are 16 residues in the CDR3. The CDR3 sequence is CASSPLEVLSGNTIYF. DNA of the CDR3: TGTGCCAGCTCACCACTAGAAGTTCTCTCTGGAAACACCATATATTTT.

Here the CDR3 DNA reads TGCGCCAGCAGCTCCGGCGCGGGGCAGAAGGATACGCAGTATTTT. Translating it yields CASSSGAGQKDTQYF. V and J are TRBV5-1 and TRBJ2-3; possible D gene TRBD2, 6 bases. Trimming left V 3 bases short and J 6 bases short, with 17 bases between. The CDR3 covers 15 residues. Germline V gene data show CDR1 as SGHRS and CDR2 as YFSETQ. Combining the CDR3 with reference TRBV5-1 and TRBJ2-3 gives the whole variable domain KAGVTQTPRYLIKTRGQQVTLSCSPISGHRSVSWYQQTPGQGLQFLFEYFSETQRNKGNFPGRFSGRQFSNSRSEMNVSTLELGDSALYLCASSSGAGQKDTQYFGPGTRLTVL.